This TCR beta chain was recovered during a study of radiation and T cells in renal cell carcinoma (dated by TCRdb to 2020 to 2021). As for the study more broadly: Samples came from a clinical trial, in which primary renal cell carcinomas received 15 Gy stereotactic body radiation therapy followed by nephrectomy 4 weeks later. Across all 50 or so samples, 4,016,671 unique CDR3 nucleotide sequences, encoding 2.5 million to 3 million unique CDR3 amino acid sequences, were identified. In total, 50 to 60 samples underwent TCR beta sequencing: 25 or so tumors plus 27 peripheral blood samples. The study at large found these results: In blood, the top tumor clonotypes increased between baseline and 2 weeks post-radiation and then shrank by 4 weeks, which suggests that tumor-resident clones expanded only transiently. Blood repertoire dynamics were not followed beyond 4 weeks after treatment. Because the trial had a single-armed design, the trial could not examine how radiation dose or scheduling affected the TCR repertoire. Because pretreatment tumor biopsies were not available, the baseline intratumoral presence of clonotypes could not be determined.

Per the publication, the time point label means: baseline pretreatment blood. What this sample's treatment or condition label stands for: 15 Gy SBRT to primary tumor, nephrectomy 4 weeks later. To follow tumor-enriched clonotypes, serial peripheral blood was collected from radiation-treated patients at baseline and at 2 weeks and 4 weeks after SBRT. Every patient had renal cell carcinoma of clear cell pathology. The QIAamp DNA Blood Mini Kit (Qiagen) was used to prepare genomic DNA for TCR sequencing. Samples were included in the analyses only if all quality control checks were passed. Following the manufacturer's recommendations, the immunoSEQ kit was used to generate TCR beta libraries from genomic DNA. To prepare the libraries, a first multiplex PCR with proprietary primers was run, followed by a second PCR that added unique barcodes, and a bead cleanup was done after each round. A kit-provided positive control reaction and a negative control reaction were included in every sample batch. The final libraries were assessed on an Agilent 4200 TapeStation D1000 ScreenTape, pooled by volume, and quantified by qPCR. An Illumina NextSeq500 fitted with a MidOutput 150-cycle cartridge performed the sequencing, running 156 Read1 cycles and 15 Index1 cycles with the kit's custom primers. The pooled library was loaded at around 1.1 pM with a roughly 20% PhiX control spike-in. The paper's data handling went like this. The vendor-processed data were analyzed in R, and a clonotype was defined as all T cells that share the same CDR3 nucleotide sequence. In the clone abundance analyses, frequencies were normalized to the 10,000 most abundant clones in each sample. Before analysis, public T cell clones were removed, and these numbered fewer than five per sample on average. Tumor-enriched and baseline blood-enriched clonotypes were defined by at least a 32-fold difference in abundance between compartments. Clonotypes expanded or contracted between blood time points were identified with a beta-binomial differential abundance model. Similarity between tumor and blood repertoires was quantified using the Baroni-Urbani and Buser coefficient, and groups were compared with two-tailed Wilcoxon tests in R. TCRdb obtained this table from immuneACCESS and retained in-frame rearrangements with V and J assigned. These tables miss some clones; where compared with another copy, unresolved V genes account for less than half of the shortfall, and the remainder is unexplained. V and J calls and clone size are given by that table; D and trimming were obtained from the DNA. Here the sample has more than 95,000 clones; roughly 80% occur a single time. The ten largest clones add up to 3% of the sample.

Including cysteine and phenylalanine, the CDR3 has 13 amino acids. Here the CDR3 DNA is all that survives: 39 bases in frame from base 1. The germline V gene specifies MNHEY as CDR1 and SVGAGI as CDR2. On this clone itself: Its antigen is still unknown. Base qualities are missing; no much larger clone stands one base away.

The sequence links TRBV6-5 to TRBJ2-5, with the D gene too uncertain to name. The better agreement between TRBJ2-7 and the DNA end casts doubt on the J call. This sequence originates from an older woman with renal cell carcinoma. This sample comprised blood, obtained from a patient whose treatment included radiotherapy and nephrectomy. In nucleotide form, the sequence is TGTGCCAGCACAGGACGAAATCCCTACGAGCAGTACTTC. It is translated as CASTGRNPYEQYF.